This T cell receptor (beta chain) derives from a study of CD8 T cells in Susac syndrome. Reverse transcription of roughly 0.5 to 1 ug RNA was carried out with random hexamers. It was immunoSEQ multiplex PCR that amplified TCR beta CDR3 across 54 Vbeta and 13 Jbeta. TCRdb reanalysed the immunoSEQ multiplex PCR reads using MiXCR and keeps one entry per CDR3 protein. Here the sample spans 100,000 to 150,000 distinct CDR3 sequences, approximately 79% being singletons. The CDR3 contains 14 residues. V was clipped by 6 bases and J by 6 bases, with 16 bases between them. CDR1 and CDR2 (germline): SEHNR, FQNEAQ (reference sequence). The authors carried out high-throughput sequencing of TCR beta. They applied it to CD8+ and CD4+ T cells obtained from blood. Negative isolation was used for CD8+ and CD4+ T cells and FACS enrichment for TEMRA cells.

This TCR came from a human donor with multiple sclerosis. V and J are TRBV7-9 and TRBJ2-3, with D possibly being TRBD1 or TRBD2 (5 bases each). Sequenced: CD8+ T cells from PBMCs. The CDR3 loop is CASSTQSGADTQYF. The CDR3 DNA sequence: TGTGCCAGCAGTACCCAGTCCGGGGCCGATACGCAGTATTTT. The full variable domain, in which reference TRBV7-9 and TRBJ2-3 provide the parts outside the CDR3, is DTGVSQNPRHKITKRGQNVTFRCDPISEHNRLYWYRQTLGQGPEFLTYFQNEAQLEKSRLLSDRFSAERPKGSFSTLEIQRTEQGDSAMYLCASSTQSGADTQYFGPGTRLTVL.